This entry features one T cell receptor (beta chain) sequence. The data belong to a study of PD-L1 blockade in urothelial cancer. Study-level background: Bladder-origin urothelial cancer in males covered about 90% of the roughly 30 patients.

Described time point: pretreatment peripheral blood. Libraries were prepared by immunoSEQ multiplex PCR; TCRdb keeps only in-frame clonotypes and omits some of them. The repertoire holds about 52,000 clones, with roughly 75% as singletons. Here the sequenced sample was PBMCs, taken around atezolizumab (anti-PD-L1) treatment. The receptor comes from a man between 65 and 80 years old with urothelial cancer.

The CDR3 protein is CAIRELRGLNEQYF. The CDR3 region has the DNA TGTGCCATCAGGGAACTCAGGGGGCTAAACGAGCAGTACTTC. The chain is built from TRBV10-3 and TRBJ2-7; 8 bases map to TRBD1. The CDR3 is made up of 14 amino acids. V gave up 6 bases and J gave up 5 bases; unmatched junction bases: 9. Germline lookup yields CDR1 ENHRY and CDR2 SYGVKD.